This TCR beta chain originates from a study of blood T cell repertoires in COVID-19 (dated by TCRdb to between 2020 and 2021). As for the study more broadly: Collaborator samples came from the United States, Italy and Spain and covered acute and convalescent phases of COVID-19. The material from the prospective study consisted of cDNA or gDNA derived from T cells, B-cell-depleted T cells, or PBMCs. The dataset comprised deeply sampled blood TCRbeta repertoires from subjects exposed to, actively infected with, or recovered from COVID-19. The repertoires were released in a freely available public database meant as a resource for research on the immune response to SARS-CoV-2. The samples were drawn from two sources: the first 160 participants of the ongoing ImmuneRACE study, and 950 to 1,500 subjects contributed by 6 global collaborators. Sample metadata almost always included a de-identified subject ID, COVID-19 status, age in years and sex. HLA class I and class II types, where available, came from metadata supplied by the sample provider rather than from assay-based typing.

Collaborating institutions collected whole blood in K2EDTA tubes following their own protocols. For TCRbeta analysis, collaborators shipped samples as frozen whole blood, isolated PBMCs, or DNA extracted from either of those sample types. On this clone itself: Its antigen remains undetermined. Within one base of it there is no much larger clone, and no base qualities were kept.

TCRbeta CDR3 regions were amplified from genomic DNA using the immunoSEQ Assay, a bias-controlled multiplex PCR. The study's own analysis went as follows. Nucleated cell counts per sample were estimated from amplification of reference gene primers within the assay. To quantify the absolute abundance of each unique TCRbeta CDR3 rearrangement, sequence reads were collapsed and filtered. For each sample, productive Simpson clonality was calculated as the square root of Simpson's diversity index over productive rearrangements. What TCRdb holds here is the immuneACCESS table cut down to in-frame rearrangements. Part of the clones is not present; checked against another copy, under half of the missing clones reflect an unresolved V gene, and the others are unexplained. V and J calls and clone size are as listed in that table; D and trimming were resolved from the DNA. In this sample the table shows about 140,000 clones, about 86% of which occur a single time. Jointly, the top ten make up about 8% of the sample.

The paper's findings and limits, for the study overall: The quantity of clinical and demographic metadata differed by source and by participant and was supplied without curation.

From cysteine to phenylalanine, the CDR3 is 18 amino acids long. Of the read, only the CDR3 DNA is kept; its 54 bases are in frame from base 1. Trimming at the junction amounts to 3 bases on V and 1 base on J, and the germline ends lie 21 bases apart. From a lookup of the germline V gene, CDR1 and CDR2 are MDHEN and SYDVKM. The TCR comes from a woman aged 55-75 years with acute or convalescent COVID-19. The specimen sequenced was peripheral blood. The rearranged segments are TRBV28 and TRBJ1-1, with TRBD1 tentatively as D gene (6 bases match). CDR3 reads: CASSFRPPLDRKNTEAFF. The nucleotide sequence reads as follows: TGTGCCAGCAGTTTTAGGCCCCCCCTGGACAGAAAGAACACTGAAGCTTTCTTT.